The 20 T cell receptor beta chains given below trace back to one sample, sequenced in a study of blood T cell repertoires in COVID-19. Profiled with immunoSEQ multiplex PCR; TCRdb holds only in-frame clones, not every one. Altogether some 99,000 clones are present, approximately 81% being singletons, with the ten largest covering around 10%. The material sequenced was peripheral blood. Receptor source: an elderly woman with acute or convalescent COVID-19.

The CDR3 DNA reads TGTGCCAGTAGTACCGCCTCAGGGAATTCACCCCTCCACTTT. Its protein product is CASSTASGNSPLHF. The chain joins TRBV19 to TRBJ1-6; D is possibly TRBD1 (5 bases). The CDR3 length is 14 residues. Trimming cost V 4 bases and J 7 bases, with 11 bases left between them. The germline V gene encodes CDR1 LNHDA and CDR2 SQIVND (reference sequence). Full variable domain (outside the CDR3, taken from reference TRBV19 and TRBJ1-6): DGGITQSPKYLFRKEGQNVTLSCEQNLNHDAMYWYRQDPGQGLRLIYYSQIVNDFQKGDIAEGYSVSREKKESFPLTVTSAQKNPTAFYLCASSTASGNSPLHFGNGTRLTVT.

The CDR3 region has the DNA TGTGCCAGCAGCCCTTACCCAGGGGGTAACACTGAAGCTTTCTTT. Its protein is CASSPYPGGNTEAFF. V and J are TRBV6-2 or TRBV6-3 and TRBJ1-1, with 7 positions matching TRBD1. The CDR3 runs 15 residues. With V trimmed by 6 bases and J by 2 bases, 9 bases remained unmatched. Germline-derived CDR1 and CDR2 are MNHEY and SVGEGT.

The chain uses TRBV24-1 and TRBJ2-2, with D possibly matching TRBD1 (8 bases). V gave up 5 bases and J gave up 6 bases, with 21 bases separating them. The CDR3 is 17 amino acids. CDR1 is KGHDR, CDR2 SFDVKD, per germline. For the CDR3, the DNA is TGTGCCACCAGTGGGGCAGGGGGCGCGGGAGCCGCCGGGGAGCTGTTTTTT. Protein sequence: CATSGAGGAGAAGELFF.

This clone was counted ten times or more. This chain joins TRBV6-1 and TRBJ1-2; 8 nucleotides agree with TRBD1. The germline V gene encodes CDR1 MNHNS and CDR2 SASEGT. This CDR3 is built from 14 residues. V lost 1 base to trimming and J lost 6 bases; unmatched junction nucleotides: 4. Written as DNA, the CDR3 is TGTGCCAGCAGTGAAGTAACAGGGGGTCATGGCTACACCTTC. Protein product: CASSEVTGGHGYTF.

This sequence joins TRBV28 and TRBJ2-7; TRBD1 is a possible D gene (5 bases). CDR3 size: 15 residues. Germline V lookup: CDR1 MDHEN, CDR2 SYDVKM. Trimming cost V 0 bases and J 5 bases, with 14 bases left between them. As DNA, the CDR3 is TGTGCCAGCAGTTTATGGGGCAGGGCCAGTGACGAGCAGTACGTC. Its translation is CASSLWGRASDEQYV.

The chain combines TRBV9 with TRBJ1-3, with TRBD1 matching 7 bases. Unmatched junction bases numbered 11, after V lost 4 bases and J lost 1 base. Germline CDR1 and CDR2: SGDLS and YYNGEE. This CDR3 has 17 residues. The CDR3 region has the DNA TGTGCCAGCAGCATACGACAGGGAGGTGATTCTGGAAACACCATATATTTT. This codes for CASSIRQGGDSGNTIYF.

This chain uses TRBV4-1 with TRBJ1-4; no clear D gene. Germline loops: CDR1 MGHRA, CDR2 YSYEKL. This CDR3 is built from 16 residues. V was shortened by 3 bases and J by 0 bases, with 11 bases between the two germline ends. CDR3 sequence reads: CASSQGRLATNEKLFF. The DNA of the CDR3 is TGCGCCAGCAGCCAGGGCAGATTAGCAACTAATGAAAAACTGTTTTTT.

In DNA form, the CDR3 reads TGTGCCAGCAGCCAAGATTGGGGAGATGAAAAACTGTTTTTT. As protein: CASSQDWGDEKLFF. V is TRBV4-2 and J is TRBJ1-4, with D unresolved. V was shortened by 0 bases and J by 6 bases, with 8 bases between the two germline ends. This CDR3 spans 14 amino acids. CDR1 is LGHNA and CDR2 is YNFKEQ in the germline V gene.

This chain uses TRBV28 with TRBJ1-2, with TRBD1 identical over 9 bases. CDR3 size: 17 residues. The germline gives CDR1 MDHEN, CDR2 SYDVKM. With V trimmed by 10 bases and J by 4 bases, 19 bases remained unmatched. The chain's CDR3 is CAIKKGTGRLEGYGYTF. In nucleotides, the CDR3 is TGTGCCATCAAGAAAGGGACAGGGCGATTAGAGGGCTATGGCTACACCTTC.

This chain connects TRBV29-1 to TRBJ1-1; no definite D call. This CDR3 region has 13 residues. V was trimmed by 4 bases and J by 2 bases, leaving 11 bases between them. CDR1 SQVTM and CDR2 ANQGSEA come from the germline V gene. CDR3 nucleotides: TGCAGCGTTGTACGAACAAAAAACACTGAAGCTTTCTTT. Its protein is CSVVRTKNTEAFF.

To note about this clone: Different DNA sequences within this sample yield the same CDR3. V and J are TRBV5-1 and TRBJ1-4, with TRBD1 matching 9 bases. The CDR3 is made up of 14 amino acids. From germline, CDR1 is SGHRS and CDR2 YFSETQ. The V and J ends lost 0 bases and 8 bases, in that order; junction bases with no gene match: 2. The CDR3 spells CASSLAGQGEKLFF. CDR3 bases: TGCGCCAGCAGCTTGGCGGGACAGGGAGAAAAACTGTTTTTT.

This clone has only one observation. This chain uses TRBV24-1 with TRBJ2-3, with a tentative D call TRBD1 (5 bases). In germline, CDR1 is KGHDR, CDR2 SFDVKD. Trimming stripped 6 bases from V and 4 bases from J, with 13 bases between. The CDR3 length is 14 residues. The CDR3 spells CATSSRTRSDTQYF. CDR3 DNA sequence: TGTGCCACCAGTAGTCGGACAAGATCAGATACGCAGTATTTT.

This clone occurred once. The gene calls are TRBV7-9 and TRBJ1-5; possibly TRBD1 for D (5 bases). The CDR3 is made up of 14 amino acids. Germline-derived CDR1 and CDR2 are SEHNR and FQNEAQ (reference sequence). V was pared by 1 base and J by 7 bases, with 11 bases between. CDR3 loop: CASSLGNRQQPQHF. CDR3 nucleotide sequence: TGTGCCAGCAGCTTAGGTAACAGGCAGCAGCCCCAGCATTTT.

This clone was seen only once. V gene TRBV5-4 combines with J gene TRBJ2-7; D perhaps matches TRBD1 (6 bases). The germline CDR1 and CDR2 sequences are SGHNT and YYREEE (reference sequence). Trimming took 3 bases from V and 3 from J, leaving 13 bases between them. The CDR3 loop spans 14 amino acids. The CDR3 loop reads CASSSRQANYEQYF. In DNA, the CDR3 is TGTGCCAGCAGCTCCCGACAGGCGAACTACGAGCAGTACTTC.

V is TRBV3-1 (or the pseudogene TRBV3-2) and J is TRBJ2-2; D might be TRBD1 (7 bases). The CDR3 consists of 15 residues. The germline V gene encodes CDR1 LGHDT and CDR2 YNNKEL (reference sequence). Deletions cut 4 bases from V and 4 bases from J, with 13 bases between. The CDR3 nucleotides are TGTGCCAGCAGCCTCGCGGGACAGACCACCGGGGAGCTGTTTTTT. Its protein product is CASSLAGQTTGELFF.

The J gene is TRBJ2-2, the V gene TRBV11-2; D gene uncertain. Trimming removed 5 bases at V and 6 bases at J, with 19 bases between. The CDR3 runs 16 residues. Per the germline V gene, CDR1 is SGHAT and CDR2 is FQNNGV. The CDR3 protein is CASSPVGSSWAGELFF. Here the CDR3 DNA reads TGTGCCAGCAGCCCCGTCGGGTCCTCTTGGGCCGGGGAGCTGTTTTTT.

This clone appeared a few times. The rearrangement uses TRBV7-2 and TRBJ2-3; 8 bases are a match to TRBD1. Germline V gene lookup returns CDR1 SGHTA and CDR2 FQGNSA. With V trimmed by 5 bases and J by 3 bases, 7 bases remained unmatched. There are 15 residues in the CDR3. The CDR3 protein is CASSPQGTGTDTQYF. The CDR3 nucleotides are TGTGCCAGCAGCCCCCAGGGGACAGGTACAGATACGCAGTATTTT.

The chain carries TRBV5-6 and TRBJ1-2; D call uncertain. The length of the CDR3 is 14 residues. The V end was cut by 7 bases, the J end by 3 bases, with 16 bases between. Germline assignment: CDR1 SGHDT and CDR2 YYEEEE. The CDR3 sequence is CASGIWESYYGYTF. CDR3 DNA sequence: TGTGCCAGCGGTATATGGGAGTCCTACTATGGCTACACCTTC. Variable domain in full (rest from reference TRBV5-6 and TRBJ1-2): DAGVTQSPTHLIKTRGQQVTLRCSPKSGHDTVSWYQQALGQGPQFIFQYYEEEERQRGNFPDRFSGHQFPNYSSELNVNALLLGDSALYLCASGIWESYYGYTFGSGTRLTVV.

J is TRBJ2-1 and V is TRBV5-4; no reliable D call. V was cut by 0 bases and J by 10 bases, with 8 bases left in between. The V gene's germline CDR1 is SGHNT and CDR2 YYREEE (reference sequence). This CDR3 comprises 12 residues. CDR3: CASSLASQEQFF. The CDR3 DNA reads TGTGCCAGCAGCTTGGCCTCCCAGGAGCAGTTCTTC.

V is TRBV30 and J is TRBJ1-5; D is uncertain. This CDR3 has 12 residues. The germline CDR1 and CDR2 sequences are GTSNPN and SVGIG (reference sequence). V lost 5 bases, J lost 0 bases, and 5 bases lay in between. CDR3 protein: CAWASSNQPQHF. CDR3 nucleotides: TGTGCCTGGGCTTCTAGCAATCAGCCCCAGCATTTT.